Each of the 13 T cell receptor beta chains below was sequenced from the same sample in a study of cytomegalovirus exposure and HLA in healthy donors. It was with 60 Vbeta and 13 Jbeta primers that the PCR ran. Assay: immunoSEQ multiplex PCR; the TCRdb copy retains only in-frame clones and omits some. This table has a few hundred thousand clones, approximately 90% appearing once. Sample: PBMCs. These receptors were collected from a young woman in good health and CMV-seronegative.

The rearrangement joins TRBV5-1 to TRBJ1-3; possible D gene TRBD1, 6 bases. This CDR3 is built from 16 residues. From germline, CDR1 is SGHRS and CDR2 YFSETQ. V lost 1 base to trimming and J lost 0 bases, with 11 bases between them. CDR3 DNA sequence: TGCGCCAGCAGCTTGTGGGGGGGCAGCTCTGGAAACACCATATATTTT. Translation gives CASSLWGGSSGNTIYF.

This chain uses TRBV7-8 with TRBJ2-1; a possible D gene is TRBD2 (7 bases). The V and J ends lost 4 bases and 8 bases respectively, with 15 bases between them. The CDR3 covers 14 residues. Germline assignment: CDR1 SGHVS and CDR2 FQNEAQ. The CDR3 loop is CASSWTTGGDEQFF. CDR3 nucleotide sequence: TGTGCCAGCAGCTGGACGACGGGGGGCGATGAGCAGTTCTTC.

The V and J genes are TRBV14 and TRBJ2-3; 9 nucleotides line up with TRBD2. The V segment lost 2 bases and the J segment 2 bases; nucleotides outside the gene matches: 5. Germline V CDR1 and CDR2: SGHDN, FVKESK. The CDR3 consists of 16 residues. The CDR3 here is CASSQPGLAFTDTQYF. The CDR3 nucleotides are TGTGCCAGCAGCCAACCGGGACTAGCCTTCACAGATACGCAGTATTTT.

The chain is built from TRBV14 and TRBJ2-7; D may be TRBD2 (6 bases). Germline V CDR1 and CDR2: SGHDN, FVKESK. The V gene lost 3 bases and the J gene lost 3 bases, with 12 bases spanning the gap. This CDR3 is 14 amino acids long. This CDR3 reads CASSQARDFYEQYF. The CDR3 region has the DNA TGTGCCAGCAGCCAGGCCCGGGACTTCTACGAGCAGTACTTC.

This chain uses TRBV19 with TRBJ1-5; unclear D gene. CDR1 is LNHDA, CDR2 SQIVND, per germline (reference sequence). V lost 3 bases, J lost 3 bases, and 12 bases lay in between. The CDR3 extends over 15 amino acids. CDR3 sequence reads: CASSIIPASNQPQHF. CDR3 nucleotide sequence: TGTGCCAGTAGTATCATCCCAGCGTCCAATCAGCCCCAGCATTTT.

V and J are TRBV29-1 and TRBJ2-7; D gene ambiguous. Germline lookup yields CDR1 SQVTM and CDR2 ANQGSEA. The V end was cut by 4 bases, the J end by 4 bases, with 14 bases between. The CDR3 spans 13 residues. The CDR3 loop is CSVVRSRGYEQYF. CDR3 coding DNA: TGCAGCGTTGTTCGGTCCAGAGGATACGAGCAGTACTTC.

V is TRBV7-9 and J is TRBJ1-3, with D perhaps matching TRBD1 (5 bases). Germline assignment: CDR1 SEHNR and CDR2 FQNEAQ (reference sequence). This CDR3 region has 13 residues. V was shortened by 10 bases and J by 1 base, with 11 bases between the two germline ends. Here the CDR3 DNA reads TGTGCCATCCCGACAGTATCTGGAAACACCATATATTTT. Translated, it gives CAIPTVSGNTIYF. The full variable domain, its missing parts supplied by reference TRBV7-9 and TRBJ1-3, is DTGVSQNPRHKITKRGQNVTFRCDPISEHNRLYWYRQTLGQGPEFLTYFQNEAQLEKSRLLSDRFSAERPKGSFSTLEIQRTEQGDSAMYLCAIPTVSGNTIYFGEGSWLTVV.

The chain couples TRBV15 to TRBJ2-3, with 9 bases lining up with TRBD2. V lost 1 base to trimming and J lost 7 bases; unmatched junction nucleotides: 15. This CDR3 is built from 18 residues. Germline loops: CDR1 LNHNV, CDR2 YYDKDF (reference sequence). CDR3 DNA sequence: TGTGCCACCAGCAGAGGCGTACTTAGCGGGAGCCTCGTAAATACGCAGTATTTT. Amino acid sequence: CATSRGVLSGSLVNTQYF.

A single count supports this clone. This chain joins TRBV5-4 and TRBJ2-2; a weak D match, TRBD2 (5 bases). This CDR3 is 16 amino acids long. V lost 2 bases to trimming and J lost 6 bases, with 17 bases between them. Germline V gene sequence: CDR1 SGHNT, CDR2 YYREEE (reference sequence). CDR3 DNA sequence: TGTGCCAGCAGCTTTTTATTATCGGGAAGTCCCGGGGAGCTGTTTTTT. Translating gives CASSFLLSGSPGELFF.

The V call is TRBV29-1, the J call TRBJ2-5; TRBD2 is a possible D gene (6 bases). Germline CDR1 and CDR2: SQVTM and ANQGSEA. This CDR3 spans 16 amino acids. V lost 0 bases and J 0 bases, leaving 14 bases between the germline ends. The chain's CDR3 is CSVEDRERVHQETQYF. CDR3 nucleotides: TGCAGCGTTGAAGATCGGGAGCGGGTACACCAAGAGACCCAGTACTTC.

This CDR3 is CASSISPKLLAESSYEQYF. The CDR3 coding sequence is TGTGCCAGTAGTATTAGCCCGAAGCTGCTAGCGGAAAGCTCCTACGAGCAGTACTTC. This sequence joins TRBV19 and TRBJ2-7, with 7 bases lining up with TRBD2. J lost 0 bases, V lost 3 bases, and 17 bases had no gene match. The CDR3 contains 19 residues. Germline V gene sequence: CDR1 LNHDA, CDR2 SQIVND (reference sequence).

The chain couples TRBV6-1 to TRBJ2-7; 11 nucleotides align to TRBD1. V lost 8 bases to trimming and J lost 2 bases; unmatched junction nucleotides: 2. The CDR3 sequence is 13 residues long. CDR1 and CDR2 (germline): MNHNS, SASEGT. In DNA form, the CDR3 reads TGTGCCAGCGGACAGGGGGCAGCCTACGAGCAGTACTTC. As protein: CASGQGAAYEQYF.

CDR3 sequence reads: CATSRDLATARADTQYF. The CDR3 coding sequence is TGTGCCACCAGCAGAGATCTGGCGACAGCGCGTGCAGATACGCAGTATTTT. The J gene is TRBJ2-3, the V gene TRBV15, with a tentative D call TRBD1 (5 bases). The CDR3 runs 17 residues. The germline CDR1 and CDR2 sequences are LNHNV and YYDKDF (reference sequence). With 0 bases removed from V and 4 bases from J, the gap between germline ends came to 17 bases.